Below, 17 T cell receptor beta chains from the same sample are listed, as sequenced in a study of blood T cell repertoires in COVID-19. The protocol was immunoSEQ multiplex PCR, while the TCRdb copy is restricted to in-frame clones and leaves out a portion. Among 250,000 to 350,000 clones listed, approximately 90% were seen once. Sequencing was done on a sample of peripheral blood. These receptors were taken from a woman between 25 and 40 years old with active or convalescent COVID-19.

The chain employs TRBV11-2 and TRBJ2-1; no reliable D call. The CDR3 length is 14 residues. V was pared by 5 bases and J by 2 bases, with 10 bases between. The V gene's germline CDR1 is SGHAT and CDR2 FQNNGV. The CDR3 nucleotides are TGTGCCAGCAGCCTTGATGGGCCCTACAATGAGCAGTTCTTC. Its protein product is CASSLDGPYNEQFF.

CDR3 nucleotide sequence: TGTGCCAGCAGAAAGACAGGGAATCAGCCCCAGCATTTT. This gives the protein CASRKTGNQPQHF. The chain joins TRBV12-3 or TRBV12-4 to TRBJ1-5; 7 nucleotides line up with TRBD1. This CDR3 is built from 13 residues. V shed 6 bases, J shed 4 bases, and the junction held 3 bases outside the gene matches.

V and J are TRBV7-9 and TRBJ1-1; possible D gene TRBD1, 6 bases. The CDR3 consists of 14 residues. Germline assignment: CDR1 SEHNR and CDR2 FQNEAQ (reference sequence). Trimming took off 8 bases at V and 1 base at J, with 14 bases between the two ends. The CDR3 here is CASGPRDKNTEAFF. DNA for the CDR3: TGTGCCAGCGGACCTCGGGACAAGAACACTGAAGCTTTCTTT.

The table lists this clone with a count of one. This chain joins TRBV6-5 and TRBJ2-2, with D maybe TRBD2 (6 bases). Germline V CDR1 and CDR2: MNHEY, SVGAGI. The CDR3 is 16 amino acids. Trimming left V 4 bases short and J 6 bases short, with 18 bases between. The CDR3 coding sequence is TGTGCCAGCAGTTCCCCCCTAACTAGCAGGGCCGGGGAGCTGTTTTTT. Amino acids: CASSSPLTSRAGELFF.

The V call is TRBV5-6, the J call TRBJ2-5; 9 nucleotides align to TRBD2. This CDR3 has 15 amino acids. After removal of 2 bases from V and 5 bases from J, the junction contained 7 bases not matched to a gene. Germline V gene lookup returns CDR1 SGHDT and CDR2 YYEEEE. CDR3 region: CASSFGTSSWETQYF. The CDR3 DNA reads TGTGCCAGCAGCTTCGGGACTAGCAGTTGGGAGACCCAGTACTTC.

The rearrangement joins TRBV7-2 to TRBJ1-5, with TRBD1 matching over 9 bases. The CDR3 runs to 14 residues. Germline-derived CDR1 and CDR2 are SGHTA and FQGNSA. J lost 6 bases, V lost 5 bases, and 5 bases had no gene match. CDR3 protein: CASSTDRGSQPQHF. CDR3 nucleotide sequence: TGTGCCAGCAGCACGGACAGGGGTAGTCAGCCCCAGCATTTT.

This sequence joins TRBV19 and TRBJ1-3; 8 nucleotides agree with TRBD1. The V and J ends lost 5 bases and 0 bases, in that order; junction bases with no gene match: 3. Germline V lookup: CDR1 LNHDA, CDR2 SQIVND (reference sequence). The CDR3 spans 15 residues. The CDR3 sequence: CASSPGQGSGNTIYF. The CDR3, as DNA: TGTGCCAGTAGTCCTGGACAGGGCTCTGGAAACACCATATATTTT.

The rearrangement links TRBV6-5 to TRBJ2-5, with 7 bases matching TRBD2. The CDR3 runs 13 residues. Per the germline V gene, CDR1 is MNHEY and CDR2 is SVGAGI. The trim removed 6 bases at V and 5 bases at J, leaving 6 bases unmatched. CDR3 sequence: CASRSGAWETQYF. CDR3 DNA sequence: TGTGCCAGCAGGAGCGGGGCATGGGAGACCCAGTACTTC.

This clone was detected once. In DNA, the CDR3 is TGTGCCAGCAGCTTGGGACAGGGAGTTGGCTACACCTTC. Translating gives CASSLGQGVGYTF. This rearrangement joins TRBV5-4 to TRBJ1-2; 7 bases are a match to TRBD1. The V gene's germline CDR1 is SGHNT and CDR2 YYREEE (reference sequence). The ends lost 0 bases at V and 7 bases at J; junction bases unmatched: 3. This CDR3 spans 13 amino acids.

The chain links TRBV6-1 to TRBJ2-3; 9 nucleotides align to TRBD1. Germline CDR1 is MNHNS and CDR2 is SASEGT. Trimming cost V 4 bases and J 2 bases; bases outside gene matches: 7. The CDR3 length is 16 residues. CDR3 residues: CASSGLTGGVTDTQYF. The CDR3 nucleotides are TGTGCCAGCAGTGGGCTGACAGGGGGTGTCACAGATACGCAGTATTTT.

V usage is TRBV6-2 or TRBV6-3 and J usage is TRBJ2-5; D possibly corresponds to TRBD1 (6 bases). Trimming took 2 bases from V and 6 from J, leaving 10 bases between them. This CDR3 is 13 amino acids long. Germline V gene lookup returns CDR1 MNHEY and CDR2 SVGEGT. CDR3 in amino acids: CASSYGQKQTQYF. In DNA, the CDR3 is TGTGCCAGCAGTTACGGACAGAAGCAGACCCAGTACTTC.

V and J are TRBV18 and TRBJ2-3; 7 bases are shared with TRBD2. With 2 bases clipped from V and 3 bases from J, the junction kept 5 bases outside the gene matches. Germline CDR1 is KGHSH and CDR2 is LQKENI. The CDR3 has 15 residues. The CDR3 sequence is CASSPWSGETDTQYF. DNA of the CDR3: TGTGCCAGCTCACCATGGAGCGGGGAGACAGATACGCAGTATTTT.

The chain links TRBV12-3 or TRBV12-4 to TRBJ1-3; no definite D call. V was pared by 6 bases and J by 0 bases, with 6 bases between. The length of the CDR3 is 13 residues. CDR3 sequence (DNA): TGTGCCAGCAGCCAGGCCTCTGGAAACACCATATATTTT. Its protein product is CASSQASGNTIYF.

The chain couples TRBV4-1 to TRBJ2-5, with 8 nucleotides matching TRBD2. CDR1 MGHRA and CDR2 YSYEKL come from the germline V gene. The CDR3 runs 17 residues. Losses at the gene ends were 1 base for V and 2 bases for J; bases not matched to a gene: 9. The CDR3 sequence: CASSQASMGLGQETQYF. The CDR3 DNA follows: TGCGCCAGCAGCCAAGCGTCCATGGGACTAGGGCAAGAGACCCAGTACTTC.

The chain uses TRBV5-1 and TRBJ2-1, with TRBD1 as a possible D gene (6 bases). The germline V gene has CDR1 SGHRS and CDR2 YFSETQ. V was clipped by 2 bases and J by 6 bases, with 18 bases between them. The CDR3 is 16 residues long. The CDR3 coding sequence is TGCGCCAGCAGCTTTGTTCCGGGACACGACACCAATGAGCAGTTCTTC. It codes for CASSFVPGHDTNEQFF.

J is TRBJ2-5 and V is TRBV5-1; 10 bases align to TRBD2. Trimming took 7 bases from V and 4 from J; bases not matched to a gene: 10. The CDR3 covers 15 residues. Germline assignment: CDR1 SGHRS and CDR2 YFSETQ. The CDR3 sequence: CASAPQRGGPETQYF. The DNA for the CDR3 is TGCGCCAGCGCCCCTCAGCGGGGGGGCCCAGAGACCCAGTACTTC.

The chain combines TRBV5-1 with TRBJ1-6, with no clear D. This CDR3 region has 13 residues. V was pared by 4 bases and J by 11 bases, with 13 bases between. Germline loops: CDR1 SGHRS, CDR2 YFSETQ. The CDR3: CASSAYPNTPLHF. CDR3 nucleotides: TGCGCCAGCAGCGCCTACCCAAATACACCCCTCCACTTT. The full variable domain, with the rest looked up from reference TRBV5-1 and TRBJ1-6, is KAGVTQTPRYLIKTRGQQVTLSCSPISGHRSVSWYQQTPGQGLQFLFEYFSETQRNKGNFPGRFSGRQFSNSRSEMNVSTLELGDSALYLCASSAYPNTPLHFGNGTRLTVT.